Below are 2 T cell receptor beta chains sequenced from a single sample in a study of blood T cell repertoires in COVID-19. The repertoire was sequenced with immunoSEQ multiplex PCR; TCRdb's copy has only in-frame clones and lacks some. The sample consists of about 97,000 clones, roughly 89% of them appearing once. Sequencing was carried out using peripheral blood. These receptors were obtained from a human donor in a cohort sampled during active COVID-19.

This clone was found once. The CDR3 DNA follows: TGTGCCAGCAGTGAGCAGATTAGCACAGATACGCAGTATTTT. Amino acids: CASSEQISTDTQYF. This chain joins TRBV2 and TRBJ2-3; no reliable D call. This CDR3 comprises 14 residues. Trimming cost V 3 bases and J 0 bases, with 7 bases left between them. CDR1 and CDR2 (germline): SNHLY, FYNNEI.

The chain links TRBV6-2 or TRBV6-3 to TRBJ2-1; tentatively, D is TRBD1 (6 bases). Germline CDR1 reads MNHEY; CDR2 reads SVGEGT. This CDR3 has 14 residues. Trimming took off 2 bases at V and 4 bases at J, with 9 bases between the two ends. The CDR3 DNA sequence: TGTGCCAGCAGTTACCGCGGACAGTACAATGAGCAGTTCTTC. This sequence encodes CASSYRGQYNEQFF.